The 13 T cell receptor beta chains given below trace back to one sample, sequenced in a study of T cell responses to AZD1222 COVID-19 vaccine. Using immunoSEQ multiplex PCR, the repertoire was profiled, and TCRdb retains in-frame clones only, with some absent. The data hold roughly 120,000 clones, with approximately 93% observed a single time. The starting material was peripheral blood, obtained on day 0 of AZD1222 vaccination. These receptors were taken from an adult in good health.

The V call is TRBV2, the J call TRBJ1-2; 7 nucleotides line up with TRBD1. Per the germline V gene, CDR1 is SNHLY and CDR2 is FYNNEI. V was clipped by 6 bases and J by 14 bases; unmatched bases: 15. This CDR3 has 13 amino acids. CDR3 in amino acids: CASRRDLGTARTF. CDR3 nucleotide sequence: TGTGCCAGCAGACGGGACTTGGGGACAGCTAGGACCTTC.

The V and J genes are TRBV30 and TRBJ1-2; D is uncertain. This CDR3 contains 12 residues. From germline, CDR1 is GTSNPN and CDR2 SVGIG (reference sequence). V shed 0 bases and J shed 7 bases, with 9 bases lying between them. In DNA, the CDR3 is TGTGCCTGGAGTGTAGGCCAGCCTGGCTACACCTTC. Translating gives CAWSVGQPGYTF.

V usage is TRBV5-1 and J usage is TRBJ2-7; 10 positions match TRBD2. Germline V gives CDR1 SGHRS, CDR2 YFSETQ. Losses at the gene ends were 4 bases for V and 4 bases for J; bases not matched to a gene: 14. This CDR3 contains 17 residues. The CDR3 sequence is CASSTALLAGVWYEQYF. CDR3 coding DNA: TGCGCCAGCAGCACCGCCCTCCTAGCGGGAGTTTGGTACGAGCAGTACTTC.

This clone is a singleton in its sample. This chain joins TRBV15 and TRBJ2-7; 10 nucleotides agree with TRBD1. CDR1 is LNHNV and CDR2 is YYDKDF in the germline V gene (reference sequence). V lost 2 bases to trimming and J lost 3 bases; unmatched junction nucleotides: 7. The CDR3 totals 16 residues. The CDR3 reads CATSRSDRGPVYEQYF. For the CDR3, the DNA is TGTGCCACCAGCAGATCAGACAGGGGGCCGGTCTACGAGCAGTACTTC.

This clone was seen just once. V is TRBV18 and J is TRBJ2-7; tentatively, D is TRBD1 (6 bases). V was pared by 2 bases and J by 2 bases, with 7 bases between. The length of the CDR3 is 13 residues. Per the germline V gene, CDR1 is KGHSH and CDR2 is LQKENI. CDR3 residues: CASSPGQPYEQYF. The CDR3 DNA follows: TGTGCCAGCTCACCAGGACAGCCCTACGAGCAGTACTTC.

V and J are TRBV10-3 and TRBJ1-5; D is undetermined. V lost 2 bases, J lost 4 bases, and 18 bases lay in between. CDR3 length: 17 residues. Germline loops: CDR1 ENHRY, CDR2 SYGVKD. CDR3 in amino acids: CAISEPPGRVGNQPQHF. The DNA for the CDR3 is TGTGCCATCAGTGAGCCCCCCGGGAGGGTAGGTAATCAGCCCCAGCATTTT.

This chain uses TRBV28 with TRBJ1-3; no clear D gene. V lost 4 bases to trimming and J lost 4 bases, with 5 bases between them. CDR3 size: 12 residues. Germline CDR1 MDHEN, CDR2 SYDVKM. The CDR3 DNA is TGTGCCAGCAGTTGGCAGGGAAACACCATATATTTT. It codes for CASSWQGNTIYF.

The V and J genes are TRBV2 and TRBJ1-2; D gene unclear. Germline values: CDR1 SNHLY, CDR2 FYNNEI. This CDR3 is built from 13 residues. Deletions cut 6 bases from V and 4 bases from J, with 12 bases between. The CDR3 is CASSPPSTYGYTF. The CDR3 bases are TGTGCCAGCAGCCCCCCCAGTACCTATGGCTACACCTTC.

V gene TRBV5-1 combines with J gene TRBJ2-1; D is ambiguous. Trimming shortened V by 5 bases and J by 0 bases, and 12 bases separated the two germline ends. The CDR3 has 15 amino acids. Germline values: CDR1 SGHRS, CDR2 YFSETQ. The CDR3 is CASRNVLSSYNEQFF. CDR3 DNA: TGCGCCAGCAGAAACGTACTGAGCTCCTACAATGAGCAGTTCTTC.

This chain links TRBV14 with TRBJ2-7; possible D gene TRBD2, 5 bases. Trimming removed 0 bases at V and 7 bases at J, with 13 bases between. The CDR3 contains 14 residues. CDR1 and CDR2 (germline): SGHDN, FVKESK. The CDR3 region has the DNA TGTGCCAGCAGCCAAGAGGGAGCGGCCTTTGAGCAGTACTTC. It encodes CASSQEGAAFEQYF.

The chain recombines TRBV19 with TRBJ2-4, with 10 bases identical to TRBD1. The length of the CDR3 is 21 residues. J gave up 0 bases and V 4 bases, and 18 bases lay outside the gene matches. The germline V gene encodes CDR1 LNHDA and CDR2 SQIVND (reference sequence). The chain's CDR3 is CASSTTRTGGVYDLAKNIQYF. For the CDR3, the DNA is TGTGCCAGTAGTACCACTCGGACAGGGGGGGTTTATGATTTAGCCAAAAACATTCAGTACTTC.

J is TRBJ1-5 and V is TRBV5-1; D is unclear. The germline V and J ends were trimmed by 4 bases and 4 bases, with 15 bases remaining between them. Germline V gives CDR1 SGHRS, CDR2 YFSETQ. The CDR3 is made up of 15 amino acids. CDR3 DNA sequence: TGCGCCAGCAGCGACGGAAATCCCGGGAATCAGCCCCAGCATTTT. Protein product: CASSDGNPGNQPQHF.

The V gene is TRBV4-1, the J gene TRBJ1-2; no clear D gene. Trimming took 0 bases from V and 0 from J, leaving 11 bases between them. CDR3 size: 16 residues. Germline V gene sequence: CDR1 MGHRA, CDR2 YSYEKL. The CDR3 sequence is CASSQDAGVSNYGYTF. The CDR3 DNA follows: TGCGCCAGCAGCCAAGACGCTGGGGTTTCTAACTATGGCTACACCTTC.